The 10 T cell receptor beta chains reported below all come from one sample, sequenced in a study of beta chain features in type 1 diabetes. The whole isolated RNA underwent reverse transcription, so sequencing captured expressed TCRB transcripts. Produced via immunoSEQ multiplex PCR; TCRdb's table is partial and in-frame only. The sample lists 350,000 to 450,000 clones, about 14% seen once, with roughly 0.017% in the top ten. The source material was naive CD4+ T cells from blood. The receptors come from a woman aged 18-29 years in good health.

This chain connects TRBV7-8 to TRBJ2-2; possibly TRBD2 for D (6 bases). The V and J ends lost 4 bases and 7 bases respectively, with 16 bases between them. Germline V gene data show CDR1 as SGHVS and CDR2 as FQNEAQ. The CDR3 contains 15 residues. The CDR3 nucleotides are TGTGCCAGCAGCTGGCGGGACCGTCTGCGCGGGGAGCTGTTTTTT. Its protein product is CASSWRDRLRGELFF.

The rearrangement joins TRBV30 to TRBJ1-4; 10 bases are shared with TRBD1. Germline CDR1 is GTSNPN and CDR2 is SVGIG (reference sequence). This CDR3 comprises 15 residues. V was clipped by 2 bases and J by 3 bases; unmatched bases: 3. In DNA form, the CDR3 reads TGTGCCTGGAGTCGCGGACAGGGGGCTAATGAAAAACTGTTTTTT. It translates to CAWSRGQGANEKLFF.

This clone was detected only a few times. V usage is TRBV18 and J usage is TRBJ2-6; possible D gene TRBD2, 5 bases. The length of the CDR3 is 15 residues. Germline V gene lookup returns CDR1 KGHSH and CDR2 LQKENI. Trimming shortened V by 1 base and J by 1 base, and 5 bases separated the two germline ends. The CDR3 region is CASSPRTSGANVLTF. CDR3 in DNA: TGTGCCAGCTCACCACGGACTTCTGGGGCCAACGTCCTGACTTTC.

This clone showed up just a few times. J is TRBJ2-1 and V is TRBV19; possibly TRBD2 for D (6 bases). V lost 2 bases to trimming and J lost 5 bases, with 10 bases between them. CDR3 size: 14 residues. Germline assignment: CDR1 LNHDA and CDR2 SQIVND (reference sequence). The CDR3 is CASSIRESHNEQFF. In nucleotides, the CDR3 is TGTGCCAGTAGTATACGGGAGTCCCACAATGAGCAGTTCTTC. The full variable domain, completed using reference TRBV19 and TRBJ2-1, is DGGITQSPKYLFRKEGQNVTLSCEQNLNHDAMYWYRQDPGQGLRLIYYSQIVNDFQKGDIAEGYSVSREKKESFPLTVTSAQKNPTAFYLCASSIRESHNEQFFGPGTRLTVL.

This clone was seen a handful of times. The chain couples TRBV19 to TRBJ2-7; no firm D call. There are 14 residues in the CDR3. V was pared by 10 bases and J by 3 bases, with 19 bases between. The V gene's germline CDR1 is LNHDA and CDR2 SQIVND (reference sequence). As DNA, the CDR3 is TGTGCCACTTCGATCAGACTCGACGGCTACGAGCAGTACTTC. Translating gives CATSIRLDGYEQYF.

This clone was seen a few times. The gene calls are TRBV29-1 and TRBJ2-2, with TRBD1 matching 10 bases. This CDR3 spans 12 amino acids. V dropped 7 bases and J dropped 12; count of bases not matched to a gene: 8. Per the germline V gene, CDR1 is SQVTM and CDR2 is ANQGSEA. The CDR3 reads CSAARDRGQLFF. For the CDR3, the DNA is TGCAGCGCCGCCCGGGACAGGGGACAGCTGTTTTTT.

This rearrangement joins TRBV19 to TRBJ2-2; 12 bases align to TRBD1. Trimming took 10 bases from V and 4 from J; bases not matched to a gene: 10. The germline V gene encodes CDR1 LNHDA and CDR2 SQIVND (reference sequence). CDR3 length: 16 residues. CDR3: CATGTGGINPTGELFF. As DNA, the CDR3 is TGTGCCACCGGGACAGGGGGCATTAACCCCACCGGGGAGCTGTTTTTT.

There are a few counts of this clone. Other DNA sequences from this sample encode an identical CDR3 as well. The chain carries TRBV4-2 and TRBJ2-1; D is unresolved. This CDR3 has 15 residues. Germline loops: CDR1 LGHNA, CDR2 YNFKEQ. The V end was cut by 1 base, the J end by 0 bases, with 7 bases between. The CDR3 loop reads CASSQATGSYNEQFF. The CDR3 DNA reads TGTGCCAGCAGCCAAGCAACCGGCTCCTACAATGAGCAGTTCTTC.

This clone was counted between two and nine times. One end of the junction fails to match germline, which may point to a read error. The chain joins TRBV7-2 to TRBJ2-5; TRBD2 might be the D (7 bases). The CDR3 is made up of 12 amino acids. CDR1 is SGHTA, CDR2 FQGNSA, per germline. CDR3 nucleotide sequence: TGTGCCAGCACCTCGGTGGAGGAGGGGGGGAACTTC. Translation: CASTSVEEGGNF.

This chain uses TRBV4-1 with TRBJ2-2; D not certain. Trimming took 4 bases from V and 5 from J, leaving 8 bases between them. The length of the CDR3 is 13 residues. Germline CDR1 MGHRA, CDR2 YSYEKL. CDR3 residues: CASSLTETGELFF. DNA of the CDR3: TGCGCCAGCAGCCTCACAGAAACCGGGGAGCTGTTTTTT.